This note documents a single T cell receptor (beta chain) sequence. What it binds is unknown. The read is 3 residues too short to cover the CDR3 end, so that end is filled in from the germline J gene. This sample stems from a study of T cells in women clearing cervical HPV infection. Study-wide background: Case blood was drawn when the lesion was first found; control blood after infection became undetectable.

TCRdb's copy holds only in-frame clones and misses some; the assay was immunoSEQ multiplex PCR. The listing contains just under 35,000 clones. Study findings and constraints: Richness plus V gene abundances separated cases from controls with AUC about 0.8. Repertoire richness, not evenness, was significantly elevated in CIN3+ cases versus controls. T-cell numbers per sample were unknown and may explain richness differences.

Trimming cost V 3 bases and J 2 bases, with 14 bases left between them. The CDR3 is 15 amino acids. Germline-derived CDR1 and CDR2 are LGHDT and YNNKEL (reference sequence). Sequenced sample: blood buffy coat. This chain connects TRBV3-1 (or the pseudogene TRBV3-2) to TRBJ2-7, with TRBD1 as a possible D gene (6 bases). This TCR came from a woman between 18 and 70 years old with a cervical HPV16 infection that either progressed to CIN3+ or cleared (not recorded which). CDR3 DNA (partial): TGTGCCAGCAGCCATAACAGGGAAGCTGCCTACGAG. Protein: CASSHNREAAYE. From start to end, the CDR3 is CASSHNREAAYEQYF.